Below are 20 T cell receptor beta chains sequenced from a single sample in a study of blood T cell repertoires in COVID-19. This table comes from immunoSEQ multiplex PCR, and its TCRdb copy is limited to in-frame clones, with some not included. The table lists around 140,000 clones, approximately 87% of them singletons. The sample consisted of peripheral blood. These receptor sequences come from a man older than 75 with acute or convalescent COVID-19.

V and J are TRBV7-8 and TRBJ1-5, with 11 bases aligning to TRBD1. Germline loops: CDR1 SGHVS, CDR2 FQNEAQ. Losses at the gene ends were 1 base for V and 4 bases for J; bases not matched to a gene: 6. The CDR3 length is 17 residues. This CDR3 reads CASSLGTGGFGNQPQHF. The CDR3 bases are TGTGCCAGCAGCTTAGGGACAGGGGGCTTCGGGAATCAGCCCCAGCATTTT.

The chain combines TRBV5-1 with TRBJ2-7; D is perhaps TRBD1 (6 bases). Looked up from germline, CDR1 is SGHRS and CDR2 is YFSETQ. With 3 bases removed from V and 12 bases from J, the gap between germline ends came to 16 bases. The CDR3 spans 12 residues. This CDR3 reads CASSSDSPYAYF. The CDR3 DNA is TGCGCCAGCAGCTCGGACAGCCCCTACGCGTACTTC.

The V call is TRBV10-3, the J call TRBJ2-3, with 12 bases identical to TRBD2. There are 14 residues in the CDR3. CDR1 ENHRY and CDR2 SYGVKD come from the germline V gene. After removal of 6 bases from V and 7 bases from J, the junction contained 5 bases not matched to a gene. The CDR3 loop is CAIRSGTSGYTQYF. The CDR3 DNA follows: TGTGCCATCAGGTCCGGGACTAGCGGGTATACGCAGTATTTT.

J is TRBJ1-4 and V is TRBV28, with D possibly being TRBD1 (6 bases). V gave up 10 bases and J gave up 0 bases, with 21 bases separating them. CDR3 size: 17 residues. The germline gives CDR1 MDHEN, CDR2 SYDVKM. CDR3 in DNA: TGTGCCACCGGGCGGGGGGGCACAACAGCAACTAATGAAAAACTGTTTTTT. This sequence encodes CATGRGGTTATNEKLFF.

The chain recombines TRBV7-3 with TRBJ2-1; 8 nucleotides line up with TRBD2. This CDR3 region has 15 residues. With V trimmed by 5 bases and J by 3 bases, 6 bases remained unmatched. The V gene's germline CDR1 is SGHTA and CDR2 FQGTGA. The CDR3 region has the DNA TGTGCCAGCAGCCGGACTAGCAAAGGCTACAATGAGCAGTTCTTC. Amino acids: CASSRTSKGYNEQFF.

This clone was detected only a few times. The chain combines TRBV2 with TRBJ2-1; 10 bases are a match to TRBD2. The CDR3 covers 15 residues. In germline, CDR1 is SNHLY, CDR2 FYNNEI. Trimming removed 7 bases from V and 8 bases from J; junction bases left unmatched: 11. The CDR3 DNA reads as TGTGCCAGCACTCCTTCCAGCGGGGGGGCTCATGAGCAGTTCTTC. This translates into CASTPSSGGAHEQFF. The full variable domain, its missing parts supplied by reference TRBV2 and TRBJ2-1, is EPEVTQTPSHQVTQMGQEVILRCVPISNHLYFYWYRQILGQKVEFLVSFYNNEISEKSEIFDDQFSVERPDGSNFTLKIRSTKLEDSAMYFCASTPSSGGAHEQFFGPGTRLTVL.

Concerning this clone itself: The junction shows a germline mismatch at one end, possibly a read error. The chain links TRBV6-5 to TRBJ2-2; TRBD2 matches at 15 bases. CDR1 and CDR2 (germline): MNHEY, SVGAGI. CDR3 length: 15 residues. The CDR3 DNA sequence: TGTGCCAGCAGTCAGGGACTAGCGGGAGGAGGGGTGCTGTTTTTT. It specifies CASSQGLAGGGVLFF.

The chain carries TRBV9 and TRBJ2-7; no firm D call. The germline V gene has CDR1 SGDLS and CDR2 YYNGEE. V was pared by 0 bases and J by 7 bases, with 17 bases between. The CDR3 is 15 amino acids. The CDR3 protein is CASSVADTTRREQYF. The DNA for the CDR3 is TGTGCCAGCAGCGTAGCTGATACGACACGTAGGGAGCAGTACTTC. Supplemented by reference TRBV9 and TRBJ2-7, the full variable domain reads DSGVTQTPKHLITATGQRVTLRCSPRSGDLSVYWYQQSLDQGLQFLIQYYNGEERAKGNILERFSAQQFPDLHSELNLSSLELGDSALYFCASSVADTTRREQYFGPGTRLTVT.

The chain recombines TRBV7-3 with TRBJ2-1; D is perhaps TRBD2 (5 bases). V was trimmed by 3 bases and J by 3 bases, leaving 6 bases between them. The CDR3 totals 13 residues. CDR1 SGHTA and CDR2 FQGTGA come from the germline V gene. CDR3 sequence (DNA): TGTGCCAGCAGCTTCCGGGACTACAATGAGCAGTTCTTC. Amino acid sequence: CASSFRDYNEQFF.

This clone was seen only once. For the CDR3, the DNA is TGTGCCAGCAGTTGGTCAAGGACAGGGGGCACTGAAGCTTTCTTT. Its translation is CASSWSRTGGTEAFF. V and J are TRBV6-5 and TRBJ1-1; 10 nucleotides agree with TRBD1. With V trimmed by 4 bases and J by 4 bases, 6 bases remained unmatched. The CDR3 is 15 amino acids. Looked up from germline, CDR1 is MNHEY and CDR2 is SVGAGI.

The J gene is TRBJ1-6, the V gene TRBV27; maybe TRBD1 (6 bases). Per the germline V gene, CDR1 is MNHEY and CDR2 is SMNVEV (reference sequence). V dropped 5 bases and J dropped 5 bases, with 25 bases sitting between them. CDR3 length equals 19 residues. The CDR3 here is CASSVSVWGHGRNNSPLHF. The DNA of the CDR3 is TGTGCCAGCAGTGTCTCCGTTTGGGGACACGGGCGGAATAATTCACCCCTCCACTTT.

The chain's CDR3 is CASSWGGETQYF. DNA for the CDR3: TGTGCCAGCAGCTGGGGGGGAGAGACCCAGTACTTC. V usage is TRBV7-9 and J usage is TRBJ2-5; 7 bases align to TRBD2. V was pared by 4 bases and J by 4 bases, with 0 bases of the junction left unmatched. The CDR3 has 12 amino acids. Germline V gene lookup returns CDR1 SEHNR and CDR2 FQNEAQ (reference sequence). Variable domain in full (rest from reference TRBV7-9 and TRBJ2-5): DTGVSQNPRHKITKRGQNVTFRCDPISEHNRLYWYRQTLGQGPEFLTYFQNEAQLEKSRLLSDRFSAERPKGSFSTLEIQRTEQGDSAMYLCASSWGGETQYFGPGTRLLVL.

CDR3 region: CASSLGTSGNPVNTQYF. The CDR3 DNA follows: TGTGCCAGCAGCTTAGGGACTAGCGGGAATCCTGTAAATACGCAGTATTTT. The V gene is TRBV7-9, the J gene TRBJ2-3, with 12 bases matching TRBD2. Germline V gene sequence: CDR1 SEHNR, CDR2 FQNEAQ (reference sequence). V gave up 1 base and J gave up 7 bases; unmatched junction bases: 9. This CDR3 contains 17 residues. The complete variable domain, with remaining parts taken from reference TRBV7-9 and TRBJ2-3, reads DTGVSQNPRHKITKRGQNVTFRCDPISEHNRLYWYRQTLGQGPEFLTYFQNEAQLEKSRLLSDRFSAERPKGSFSTLEIQRTEQGDSAMYLCASSLGTSGNPVNTQYFGPGTRLTVL.

The chain links TRBV10-3 to TRBJ2-1; the match to TRBD2 covers 8 bases. This CDR3 region has 16 residues. CDR1 and CDR2 (germline): ENHRY, SYGVKD. The V gene end was trimmed by 6 bases and the J gene end by 0 bases; junction bases not matched to a gene: 7. CDR3 region: CAIRPTSAASYNEQFF. Written as DNA, the CDR3 is TGTGCCATCAGGCCGACTAGCGCTGCCTCCTACAATGAGCAGTTCTTC.

The V and J genes are TRBV9 and TRBJ2-3; 8 nucleotides align to TRBD2. The germline V gene has CDR1 SGDLS and CDR2 YYNGEE. CDR3 length equals 15 residues. J lost 5 bases, V lost 0 bases, and 5 bases had no gene match. The CDR3 nucleotides read TGTGCCAGCAGCGTAGCGGGGGGGCTTGGAGATACGCAGTATTTT. It encodes CASSVAGGLGDTQYF.

V usage is TRBV6-2 or TRBV6-3 and J usage is TRBJ1-2, with unresolved D. The CDR3 consists of 13 residues. The V end was cut by 2 bases, the J end by 4 bases, with 8 bases between. Germline V lookup: CDR1 MNHEY, CDR2 SVGEGT. The CDR3: CASSYGNIYGYTF. The CDR3 DNA is TGTGCCAGCAGTTACGGCAACATCTATGGCTACACCTTC.

V usage is TRBV6-6 and J usage is TRBJ1-4, with 7 positions matching TRBD1. V was clipped by 5 bases and J by 8 bases; unmatched bases: 2. Germline CDR1 MNHNY, CDR2 SVGAGI (reference sequence). This CDR3 comprises 12 residues. Written as DNA, the CDR3 is TGTGCCAGCAGTCCACAGGGGGAAAAACTGTTTTTT. It translates to CASSPQGEKLFF.

The chain employs TRBV5-4 and TRBJ2-1; 10 bases are a match to TRBD2. The CDR3 is 16 residues long. V shed 0 bases and J 8 bases; nucleotides not matched to a gene: 8. Germline V gene data show CDR1 as SGHNT and CDR2 as YYREEE (reference sequence). The CDR3 DNA is TGTGCCAGCAGCTTGGGTGGGCTAGCGGGAGTGGATGAGCAGTTCTTC. This translates into CASSLGGLAGVDEQFF.

This rearrangement joins TRBV3-1 (or the pseudogene TRBV3-2) to TRBJ1-2, with D uncertain. This CDR3 has 15 amino acids. V lost 1 base to trimming and J lost 5 bases, with 14 bases between them. Germline loops: CDR1 LGHDT, CDR2 YNNKEL (reference sequence). In nucleotides, the CDR3 is TGTGCCAGCAGCCAAGGGGCAGGCCAGTCGTATGGCTACACCTTC. It yields the protein CASSQGAGQSYGYTF.

In its sample, this clone was seen once. This rearrangement joins TRBV9 to TRBJ2-7; 11 nucleotides match TRBD1. The J segment lost 6 bases and the V segment lost 5 bases, leaving 13 bases of the junction unmatched. The germline V gene encodes CDR1 SGDLS and CDR2 YYNGEE. This CDR3 contains 16 residues. The chain's CDR3 is CASSPTGTGGLGEQYF. CDR3 bases: TGTGCCAGCAGTCCCACCGGGACAGGGGGGCTGGGCGAGCAGTACTTC.